These 21 T cell receptor beta chains originate from one sample sequenced in a study of T cell changes during pregnancy in multiple sclerosis. Measured with immunoSEQ multiplex PCR; TCRdb has only the in-frame clones, and not every one. This sample carries 72,000 or so clones, 93% of them seen once, and the ten largest clones take more than 2%. This specimen was peripheral blood, taken in the second trimester of pregnancy. These receptors were collected from a female donor with multiple sclerosis, enrolled in a pregnancy study.

The sample holds a few counts of this clone. This chain joins TRBV5-1 and TRBJ2-2; 7 bases are a match to TRBD1. The CDR3 extends over 15 amino acids. From germline, CDR1 is SGHRS and CDR2 YFSETQ. The V segment lost 4 bases and the J segment 4 bases; nucleotides outside the gene matches: 7. In DNA, the CDR3 is TGCGCCAGCAGCCCGGACAGGTCCCTCACCGGGGAGCTGTTTTTT. Protein sequence: CASSPDRSLTGELFF.

The chain employs TRBV6-4 and TRBJ1-2; D perhaps matches TRBD1 (6 bases). The V gene's germline CDR1 is MRHNA and CDR2 SNTAGT. The CDR3 spans 20 residues. Trimming took off 5 bases at V and 0 bases at J, with 28 bases between the two ends. The CDR3 DNA sequence: TGTGCCAGCAGTCCTTCAACCCCAGACAGGCCCGGCGGAACTAACTATGGCTACACCTTC. Its protein is CASSPSTPDRPGGTNYGYTF.

J is TRBJ1-1 and V is TRBV5-8; the D gene is possibly TRBD1 (6 bases). This CDR3 is 15 amino acids long. Germline CDR1 and CDR2: SGHTS and YDEGEE. The germline V and J ends were trimmed by 2 bases and 0 bases, with 11 bases remaining between them. DNA for the CDR3: TGTGCCAGCAGCTTTACAGGGCTTATGAACACTGAAGCTTTCTTT. Translation: CASSFTGLMNTEAFF.

This clone was counted only a few times. The chain links TRBV29-1 to TRBJ1-1; no reliable D call. This CDR3 spans 11 amino acids. V lost 6 bases and J 1 base, leaving 6 bases between the germline ends. Germline loops: CDR1 SQVTM, CDR2 ANQGSEA. The DNA of the CDR3 is TGCAGCGTCGACAAGAACACTGAAGCTTTCTTT. Amino acid sequence: CSVDKNTEAFF.

The chain recombines TRBV19 with TRBJ2-7, with D perhaps matching TRBD1 (6 bases). CDR1 is LNHDA, CDR2 SQIVND, per germline (reference sequence). The CDR3 totals 15 residues. The V gene lost 5 bases and the J gene lost 5 bases, with 19 bases spanning the gap. This CDR3 is CASSVTGIILDEQYF. For the CDR3, the DNA is TGTGCCAGTAGTGTGACAGGTATAATCCTCGACGAGCAGTACTTC.

The chain joins TRBV19 to TRBJ1-6, with D possibly being TRBD1 (5 bases). The CDR3 extends over 16 amino acids. Germline V gives CDR1 LNHDA, CDR2 SQIVND (reference sequence). V dropped 5 bases and J dropped 9 bases, with 20 bases sitting between them. CDR3 DNA sequence: TGTGCCAGTAGTCCCGAGAAGCCCGGGAGGGGTTCACCCCTCCACTTT. The encoded protein is CASSPEKPGRGSPLHF.

This rearrangement joins TRBV19 to TRBJ1-5; possible D gene TRBD1, 5 bases. CDR1 and CDR2 (germline): LNHDA, SQIVND (reference sequence). Trimming left V 8 bases short and J 5 bases short, with 19 bases between. The CDR3 totals 15 residues. For the CDR3, the DNA is TGTGCCAGTTCATCTTCGGGGGGATGGGATCAGCCCCAGCATTTT. This sequence encodes CASSSSGGWDQPQHF.

This clone is a singleton in its sample. This rearrangement joins TRBV5-6 to TRBJ2-1; tentatively, D is TRBD2 (5 bases). Germline CDR1 SGHDT, CDR2 YYEEEE. Deletions cut 3 bases from V and 3 bases from J, with 10 bases between. CDR3 size: 14 residues. The CDR3, as DNA: TGTGCCAGCAGCTCGGGGTACGTCTACAATGAGCAGTTCTTC. Its protein is CASSSGYVYNEQFF.

The V and J genes are TRBV15 and TRBJ1-1, with D maybe TRBD1 (5 bases). Germline values: CDR1 LNHNV, CDR2 YYDKDF (reference sequence). This CDR3 is 13 amino acids long. The V end was cut by 6 bases, the J end by 5 bases, with 13 bases between. CDR3 in amino acids: CATRGGELTEAFF. The CDR3, as DNA: TGTGCCACCAGGGGGGGGGAATTGACTGAAGCTTTCTTT.

This clone occurred once. The chain uses TRBV4-1 and TRBJ2-7; D is unclear. The CDR3 has 13 amino acids. Germline lookup yields CDR1 MGHRA and CDR2 YSYEKL. V was trimmed by 3 bases and J by 0 bases, leaving 6 bases between them. CDR3: CASSHEASYEQYF. The CDR3 DNA sequence: TGCGCCAGCAGCCACGAGGCCTCCTACGAGCAGTACTTC.

The chain recombines TRBV30 with TRBJ2-2; the D is unclear. Germline-derived CDR1 and CDR2 are GTSNPN and SVGIG (reference sequence). The CDR3 has 13 residues. Trimming cost V 3 bases and J 4 bases, with 9 bases left between them. This chain's CDR3 is CAWSLARTGELFF. The CDR3 DNA reads as TGTGCCTGGAGCCTTGCGCGCACCGGGGAGCTGTTTTTT.

This chain links TRBV7-9 with TRBJ2-7, with TRBD1 identical over 12 bases. CDR1 and CDR2 (germline): SEHNR, FQNEAQ (reference sequence). The J segment lost 6 bases and the V segment lost 3 bases, leaving 9 bases of the junction unmatched. This CDR3 contains 16 residues. CDR3 DNA sequence: TGTGCCAGCAGCTTTTCCCCGGGACAGGGGGCTCTCGAGCAGTACTTC. It encodes CASSFSPGQGALEQYF.

This chain connects TRBV27 to TRBJ2-1, with D tentatively TRBD2 (5 bases). V lost 3 bases, J lost 6 bases, and 21 bases lay in between. Germline V gene lookup returns CDR1 MNHEY and CDR2 SMNVEV (reference sequence). This CDR3 is 17 amino acids long. CDR3 bases: TGTGCCAGCAGTTTGGTTCGGGTGCGAGGGCGCAGCAATGAGCAGTTCTTC. Residues: CASSLVRVRGRSNEQFF.

The rearrangement joins TRBV27 to TRBJ1-2, with 7 bases lining up with TRBD1. Germline trimming cut 0 bases from V and 6 bases from J; bases unmatched to any gene: 7. CDR1 MNHEY and CDR2 SMNVEV come from the germline V gene (reference sequence). This CDR3 comprises 15 residues. The CDR3 region has the DNA TGTGCCAGCAGTTTATCCACAGGGGTAGGGGATGGCTACACCTTC. This sequence encodes CASSLSTGVGDGYTF.

The V gene is TRBV7-3, the J gene TRBJ2-3; 11 bases align to TRBD2. Germline trimming cut 5 bases from V and 1 base from J; bases unmatched to any gene: 5. The germline V gene encodes CDR1 SGHTA and CDR2 FQGTGA. The CDR3 extends over 16 amino acids. CDR3 in DNA: TGTGCCAGCAGCCTTAGCGGGGGGGCACGCACAGATACGCAGTATTTT. It specifies CASSLSGGARTDTQYF.

CDR3 amino acids: CASSLVIGDRTYYGYTF. In DNA form, the CDR3 reads TGTGCCAGCAGCTTAGTAATAGGGGACAGGACCTACTATGGCTACACCTTC. This chain joins TRBV7-9 and TRBJ1-2; 8 bases map to TRBD1. Germline loops: CDR1 SEHNR, CDR2 FQNEAQ (reference sequence). This CDR3 region has 17 residues. V lost 1 base to trimming and J lost 3 bases; unmatched junction nucleotides: 10.

This clone was recorded a few times. The gene calls are TRBV7-8 and TRBJ1-4; TRBD1 is a possible D gene (5 bases). In germline, CDR1 is SGHVS, CDR2 FQNEAQ. This CDR3 is built from 15 residues. V lost 5 bases and J 7 bases, leaving 17 bases between the germline ends. Here the CDR3 reads CASSPTSQGGEKLFF. The CDR3 DNA follows: TGTGCCAGCAGCCCCACGTCCCAGGGCGGTGAAAAACTGTTTTTT.

V gene TRBV25-1 combines with J gene TRBJ2-1; 9 positions match TRBD1. Germline values: CDR1 MGHDK, CDR2 SYGVNS. Trimming at V came to 7 bases and at J to 0 bases, leaving 10 bases not matched to a gene. This CDR3 contains 17 residues. CDR3 bases: TGTGCCAGCATGAGTCAAGGACAGGGGCACTCCTACAATGAGCAGTTCTTC. This translates into CASMSQGQGHSYNEQFF.

This chain connects TRBV4-1 to TRBJ1-6; TRBD1 might be the D (6 bases). CDR3 length equals 16 residues. CDR1 MGHRA and CDR2 YSYEKL come from the germline V gene. V lost 3 bases, J lost 0 bases, and 9 bases lay in between. CDR3 amino acids: CASSHSTGSYNSPLHF. In DNA form, the CDR3 reads TGCGCCAGCAGCCACTCGACAGGCTCCTATAATTCACCCCTCCACTTT.

The chain employs TRBV2 and TRBJ1-5; D might be TRBD1 (6 bases). V dropped 6 bases and J dropped 9 bases, with 18 bases sitting between them. Germline CDR1 is SNHLY and CDR2 is FYNNEI. The CDR3 runs 14 residues. CDR3 in DNA: TGTGCCAGCAGCCTCCGCGGGGGCGCAACGCCCCAGCATTTT. Protein: CASSLRGGATPQHF.

The chain couples TRBV19 to TRBJ1-2, with 10 nucleotides matching TRBD1. The CDR3 totals 15 residues. Trimming cost V 5 bases and J 5 bases; bases outside gene matches: 8. From germline, CDR1 is LNHDA and CDR2 SQIVND (reference sequence). CDR3 in amino acids: CASSLTGGDLYGYTF. The CDR3 DNA follows: TGTGCCAGTAGTCTGACAGGGGGCGATTTGTATGGCTACACCTTC.